This T cell receptor beta chain comes out of a study of blood T cell repertoires in COVID-19 (dated by TCRdb to between 2020 and 2021). Concerning the study at large: Samples covering the acute and convalescent phases of COVID-19 were provided by collaborators in the United States, Italy and Spain. Where available, HLA class I and class II types were obtained from metadata supplied by the sample provider rather than from assay-based typing. The prospective study material was composed of cDNA or gDNA derived from T cells, B-cell-depleted T cells, or PBMCs. The dataset comprised deeply sampled blood TCRbeta repertoires from subjects exposed to, actively infected with, or recovered from COVID-19. Samples were obtained from the ongoing ImmuneRACE study (first 160 participants) and from 1,254 subjects provided by 6 global collaborators. The repertoires were released in a freely available public database meant as a resource for research on the immune response to SARS-CoV-2. Sample metadata almost always included a de-identified subject ID, COVID-19 status, age in years and sex.

The CDR3 has 15 amino acids, counting the end cysteine and phenylalanine. Only the CDR3 region is kept as DNA, spanning 45 bases read in frame from base 1. Taken from the germline V gene (reference sequence), the CDR1 and CDR2 loops are LNHNV and YYDKDF. The junction shows trimming of 8 bases on V and 4 bases on J, plus 18 bases between the germline ends. Remarks on this clone: Its antigen has not been determined. No base-level quality is on record; no much larger clone is a single base apart.

General study outcomes and caveats: The amount of clinical and demographic metadata varied by source and participant and was provided uncurated.

TCRbeta CDR3 regions were amplified from genomic DNA using the immunoSEQ Assay, a bias-controlled multiplex PCR. In the authors' own workflow: Nucleated cell counts per sample were estimated from amplification of reference gene primers within the assay. To quantify the absolute abundance of each unique TCRbeta CDR3 rearrangement, sequence reads were collapsed and filtered. Productive Simpson clonality was computed per sample as the square root of Simpson's diversity index over productive rearrangements. This immuneACCESS table, as held by TCRdb, lists in-frame sequences with V and J called but not all clones. Of the missing ones, under half trace to an unresolved V gene in checked studies; the others have no known cause. V and J calls and clone size are those listed in that table; D and trimming were worked out from the DNA. Here the sample has tens of thousands of clones; over 70% occur a single time. About 15% of the sample lies in the top ten.

Each collaborating institution followed its own protocols to collect whole blood in K2EDTA tubes. For TCRbeta analysis, collaborators shipped samples as frozen whole blood, isolated PBMCs, or DNA extracted from either of those sample types. The receptor comes from a woman in her 70s with acute or convalescent COVID-19. The chain uses TRBV15 and TRBJ1-5; TRBD1 is perhaps the D gene, given 5 matching bases. The sequencing input was peripheral blood. The CDR3 region reads CATAGRAAGNQPQHF. The bases read TGTGCCACCGCGGGGCGGGCGGCTGGAAATCAGCCCCAGCATTTT.